This is a list of T cell receptor beta chains from one sample in a study of blood T cell repertoires in COVID-19. Produced via immunoSEQ multiplex PCR; TCRdb's table is partial and in-frame only. This table holds under 250,000 clones, roughly 80% found once. Input material: PBMCs or T cells enriched from blood (not recorded which). The receptors originated from a man aged 55 to 69 who had recovered from COVID-19. Both conserved end residues are part of each CDR3. Fields, in order: V gene, J gene, D gene, clone size, CDR3 protein, CDR3 DNA. The D gene is left open where the match is weak. Expanded clones get a size class; other rows say once, few or many, or leave the size out.

TRBV10-3,TRBJ1-6,-,-,CATQGISNNSPLHF,TGTGCCACTCAGGGGATCTCGAATAATTCACCCCTCCACTTT
TRBV11-3,TRBJ2-1,TRBD2,-,CASSLLAAPYNEQFF,TGTGCCAGCAGCTTGCTAGCGGCCCCCTACAATGAGCAGTTCTTC
TRBV18,TRBJ2-5,TRBD1,many,CASSPGRTGGMETQYF,TGTGCCAGCTCACCAGGCCGGACAGGGGGCATGGAGACCCAGTACTTC
TRBV24-1,TRBJ2-3,-,-,CATSVGGLGSTDTQYF,TGTGCCACCAGTGTAGGAGGATTAGGGAGCACAGATACGCAGTATTTT
TRBV29-1,TRBJ1-5,-,many,CSVADRFDQPQHF,TGCAGCGTAGCAGACAGGTTTGATCAGCCCCAGCATTTT
TRBV4-1,TRBJ2-1,TRBD2,-,CASSQERLAGGSEQFF,TGCGCCAGCAGCCAAGAAAGGCTAGCGGGGGGTAGTGAGCAGTTCTTC
TRBV3-1/TRBV3-2,TRBJ2-7,TRBD1,-,CASSPQGDRGSYEQYF,TGTGCCAGCAGCCCTCAGGGGGACAGGGGTTCCTACGAGCAGTACTTC
TRBV27,TRBJ1-5,TRBD1,once,CASSSGQGSQPQHF,TGTGCCAGCAGTTCGGGACAGGGCTCTCAGCCCCAGCATTTT
TRBV3-1/TRBV3-2,TRBJ1-2,TRBD1,-,CASSQGDRAYGYTF,TGTGCCAGCAGCCAAGGGGACAGAGCCTATGGCTACACCTTC
TRBV19,TRBJ2-2,TRBD1,few,CASRSDRANTGELFF,TGTGCCAGTAGGTCCGACAGGGCCAACACCGGGGAGCTGTTTTTT
TRBV18,TRBJ2-2,-,once,CASSPRAGTNTGELFF,TGTGCCAGCTCACCACGGGCCGGGACGAACACCGGGGAGCTGTTTTTT
TRBV10-1,TRBJ2-1,-,few,CASSDQAGALNEQFF,TGCGCCAGCAGTGATCAGGCGGGGGCCCTCAATGAGCAGTTCTTC
TRBV30,TRBJ1-5,TRBD1,-,CAWSPGTANQPQHF,TGTGCCTGGAGTCCCGGGACAGCCAATCAGCCCCAGCATTTT
TRBV6-5,TRBJ2-7,TRBD1,-,CASSLDRVAREQYF,TGTGCCAGCAGCCTGGACAGGGTGGCGCGAGAGCAGTACTTC
TRBV5-1,TRBJ1-1,-,-,CASSLAVNTEAFF,TGCGCCAGCAGCTTGGCTGTAAACACTGAAGCTTTCTTT
TRBV5-1,TRBJ1-4,TRBD1,-,CASSPLGQGREKLFF,TGCGCCAGCAGCCCCCTGGGACAGGGGAGGGAAAAACTGTTTTTT
TRBV24-1,TRBJ2-1,TRBD1,-,CATSDRDRRYNEQFF,TGTGCCACCAGTGATCGGGACAGGAGGTACAATGAGCAGTTCTTC
TRBV9,TRBJ2-3,TRBD2,-,CASSVYGGATDTQYF,TGTGCCAGCAGCGTCTACGGGGGGGCAACAGATACGCAGTATTTT
TRBV11-2,TRBJ2-1,-,once,CASSSGRRAYNEQFF,TGTGCCAGCAGCTCAGGGAGGAGGGCCTACAATGAGCAGTTCTTC
TRBV2,TRBJ2-7,TRBD2,-,CASSDISGDTYEQYF,TGTGCCAGCAGTGATATTAGCGGGGACACCTACGAGCAGTACTTC
TRBV11-3,TRBJ2-3,-,-,CASSFLGTTTDTQYF,TGTGCCAGCAGCTTTCTGGGGACAACCACAGATACGCAGTATTTT
TRBV24-1,TRBJ1-5,TRBD1,-,CATSDPDRALQHF,TGTGCCACCAGTGATCCTGACAGGGCGCTCCAGCATTTT
TRBV2,TRBJ1-6,TRBD1,-,CASSDRDRDYNSPLHF,TGTGCCAGCAGTGACCGGGACAGGGATTATAATTCACCCCTCCACTTT
TRBV9,TRBJ2-5,TRBD1,-,CASSAEHGQGGQETQYF,TGTGCCAGCAGCGCGGAACATGGACAGGGTGGCCAAGAGACCCAGTACTTC
TRBV6-5,TRBJ2-1,-,-,CASSYKPDTYNEQFF,TGTGCCAGCAGTTATAAGCCAGACACCTACAATGAGCAGTTCTTC
TRBV12-3/TRBV12-4,TRBJ1-2,-,-,CASSPRQKDGYTF,TGTGCCAGCAGTCCCAGACAGAAGGATGGCTACACCTTC
TRBV12-3/TRBV12-4,TRBJ2-1,-,-,CASRSGGYNEQFF,TGTGCCAGCAGGTCCGGGGGATACAATGAGCAGTTCTTC